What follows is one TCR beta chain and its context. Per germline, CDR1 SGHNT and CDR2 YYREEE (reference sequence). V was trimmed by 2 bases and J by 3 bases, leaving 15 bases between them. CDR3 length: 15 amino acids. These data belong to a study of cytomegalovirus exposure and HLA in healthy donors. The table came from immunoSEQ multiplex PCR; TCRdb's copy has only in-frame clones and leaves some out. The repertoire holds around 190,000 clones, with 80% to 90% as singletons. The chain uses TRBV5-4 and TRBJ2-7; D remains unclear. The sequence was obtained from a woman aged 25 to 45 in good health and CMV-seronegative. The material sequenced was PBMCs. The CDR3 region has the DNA TGTGCCAGCAGCTTTAAGGCGGAGCCGTTCTACGAGCAGTACTTC. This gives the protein CASSFKAEPFYEQYF.